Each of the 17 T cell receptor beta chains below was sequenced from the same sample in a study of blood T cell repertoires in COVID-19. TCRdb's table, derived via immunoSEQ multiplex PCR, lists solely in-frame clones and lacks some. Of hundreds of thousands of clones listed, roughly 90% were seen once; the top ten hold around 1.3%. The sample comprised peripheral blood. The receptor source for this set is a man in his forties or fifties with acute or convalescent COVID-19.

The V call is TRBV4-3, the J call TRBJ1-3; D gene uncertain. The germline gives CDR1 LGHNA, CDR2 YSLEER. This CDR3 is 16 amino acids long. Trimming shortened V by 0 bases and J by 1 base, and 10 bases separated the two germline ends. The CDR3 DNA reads TGCGCCAGCAGCCAAGATATTGGTCAGTCTGGAAACACCATATATTTT. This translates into CASSQDIGQSGNTIYF.

The CDR3 protein is CASSRRSSKNIQYF. The CDR3 nucleotides read TGTGCCAGTAGTCGTAGATCATCCAAAAACATTCAGTACTTC. The chain carries TRBV19 and TRBJ2-4; D is unresolved. Trimming took 5 bases from V and 2 from J, leaving 10 bases between them. Germline V gene sequence: CDR1 LNHDA, CDR2 SQIVND (reference sequence). The CDR3 is 14 amino acids.

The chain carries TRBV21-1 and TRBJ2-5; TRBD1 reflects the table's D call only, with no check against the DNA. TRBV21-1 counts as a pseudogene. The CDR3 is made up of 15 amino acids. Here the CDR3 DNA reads TGTGCCAGCAGCAGACAGGGAGCCCCCTACGAGACCCAGTACTTC. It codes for CASSRQGAPYETQYF.

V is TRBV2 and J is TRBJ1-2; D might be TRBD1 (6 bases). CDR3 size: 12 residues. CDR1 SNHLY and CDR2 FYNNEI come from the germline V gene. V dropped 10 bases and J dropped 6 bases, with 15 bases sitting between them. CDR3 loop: CATRPDRHGYTF. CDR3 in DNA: TGTGCCACACGCCCAGACAGGCATGGCTACACCTTC.

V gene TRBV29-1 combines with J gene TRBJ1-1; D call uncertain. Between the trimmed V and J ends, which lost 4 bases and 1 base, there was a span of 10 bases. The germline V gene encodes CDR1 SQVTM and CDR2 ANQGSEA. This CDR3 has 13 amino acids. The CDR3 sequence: CSVAQRANTEAFF. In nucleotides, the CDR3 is TGCAGCGTTGCCCAGAGGGCGAACACTGAAGCTTTCTTT.

The CDR3 spells CASSLSYQETQYF. CDR3 sequence (DNA): TGTGCCAGCAGTCTCAGTTACCAAGAGACCCAGTACTTC. This rearrangement joins TRBV28 to TRBJ2-5; D not resolved. From germline, CDR1 is MDHEN and CDR2 SYDVKM. The CDR3 extends over 13 amino acids. Trimming stripped 5 bases from V and 0 bases from J, with 7 bases between.

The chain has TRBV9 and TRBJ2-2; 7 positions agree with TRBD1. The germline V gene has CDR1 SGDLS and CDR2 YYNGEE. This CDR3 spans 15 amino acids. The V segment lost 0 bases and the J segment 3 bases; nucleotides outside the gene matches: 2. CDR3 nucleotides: TGTGCCAGCAGCGTAGAGACAGGGTACACCGGGGAGCTGTTTTTT. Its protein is CASSVETGYTGELFF.

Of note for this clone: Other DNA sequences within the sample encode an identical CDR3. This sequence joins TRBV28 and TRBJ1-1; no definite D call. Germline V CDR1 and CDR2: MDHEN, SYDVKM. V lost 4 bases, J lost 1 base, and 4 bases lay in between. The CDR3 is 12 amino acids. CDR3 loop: CASSSQNTEAFF. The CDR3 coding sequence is TGTGCCAGCAGTTCACAGAACACTGAAGCTTTCTTT.

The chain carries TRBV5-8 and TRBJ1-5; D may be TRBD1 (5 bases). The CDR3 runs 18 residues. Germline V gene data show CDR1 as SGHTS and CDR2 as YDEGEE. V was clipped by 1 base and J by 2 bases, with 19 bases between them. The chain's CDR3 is CASSLSDSLGGRNQPQHF. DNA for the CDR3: TGTGCCAGCAGCTTGAGCGACAGCTTGGGCGGACGCAATCAGCCCCAGCATTTT.

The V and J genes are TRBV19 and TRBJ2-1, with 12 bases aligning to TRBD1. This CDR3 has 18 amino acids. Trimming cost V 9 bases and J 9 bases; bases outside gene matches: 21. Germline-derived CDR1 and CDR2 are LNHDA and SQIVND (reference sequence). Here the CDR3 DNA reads TGTGCCAGCCAATTCCGGGACAGGGGGCGTAGATCCCTTCCTGAGCAGTTCTTC. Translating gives CASQFRDRGRRSLPEQFF.

The DNA of the CDR3 is TGCGCCAGCAGCCACACCACAGGGGCCAATTCACCCCTCCACTTT. It yields the protein CASSHTTGANSPLHF. The gene calls are TRBV4-1 and TRBJ1-6; 7 nucleotides agree with TRBD1. V dropped 3 bases and J dropped 7; count of bases not matched to a gene: 6. This CDR3 has 15 residues. CDR1 and CDR2 from the germline V gene are MGHRA and YSYEKL.

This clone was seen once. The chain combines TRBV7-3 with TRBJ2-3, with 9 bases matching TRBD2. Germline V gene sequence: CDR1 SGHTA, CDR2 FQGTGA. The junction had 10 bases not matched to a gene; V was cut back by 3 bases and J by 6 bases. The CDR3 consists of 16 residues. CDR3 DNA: TGTGCCAGCAGCTTGGGCGGGAGCGGGAGGCTGGATACGCAGTATTTT. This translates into CASSLGGSGRLDTQYF.

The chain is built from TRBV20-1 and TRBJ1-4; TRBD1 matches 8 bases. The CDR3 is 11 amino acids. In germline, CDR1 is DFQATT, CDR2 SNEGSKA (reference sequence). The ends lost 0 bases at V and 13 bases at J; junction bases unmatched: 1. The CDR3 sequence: CSAREGQGLFF. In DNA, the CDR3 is TGCAGTGCTAGAGAAGGACAGGGACTGTTTTTT.

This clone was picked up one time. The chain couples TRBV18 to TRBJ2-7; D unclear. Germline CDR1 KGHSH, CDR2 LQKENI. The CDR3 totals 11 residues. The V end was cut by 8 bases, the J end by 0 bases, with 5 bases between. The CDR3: CASRSSYEQYF. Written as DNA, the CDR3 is TGTGCCAGCAGGAGCTCCTACGAGCAGTACTTC.

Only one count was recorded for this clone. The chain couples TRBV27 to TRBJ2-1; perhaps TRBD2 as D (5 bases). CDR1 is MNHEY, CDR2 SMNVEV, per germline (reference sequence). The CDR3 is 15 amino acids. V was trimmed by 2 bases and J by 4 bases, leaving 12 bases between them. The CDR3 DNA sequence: TGTGCCAGCAGTTTAGCTAGCCCCTCATACAATGAGCAGTTCTTC. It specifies CASSLASPSYNEQFF.

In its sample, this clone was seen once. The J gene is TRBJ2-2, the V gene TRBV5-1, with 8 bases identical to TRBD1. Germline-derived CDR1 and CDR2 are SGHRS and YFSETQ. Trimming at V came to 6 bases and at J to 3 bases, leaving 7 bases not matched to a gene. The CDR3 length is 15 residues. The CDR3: CASTQGDSYTGELFF. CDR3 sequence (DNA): TGCGCCAGCACACAGGGGGACAGCTACACCGGGGAGCTGTTTTTT.

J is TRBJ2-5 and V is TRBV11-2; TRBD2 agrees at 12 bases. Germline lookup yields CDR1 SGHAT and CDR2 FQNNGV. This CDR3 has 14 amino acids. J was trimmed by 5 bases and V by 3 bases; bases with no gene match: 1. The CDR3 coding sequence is TGTGCCAGCAGCTTGCTAGCGGGGGGGGAGACCCAGTACTTC. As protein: CASSLLAGGETQYF.